This entry describes one TCR beta chain. What it binds is not known. cDNA serving as the sequencing template came from extracted, reverse transcribed RNA. Sequencing used immunoSEQ multiplex PCR; TCRdb keeps in-frame clones, though not all of them. The sample records about 250,000 clones, roughly two thirds being singletons. V lost 11 bases to trimming and J lost 3 bases, with 11 bases between them. The CDR3 extends over 11 amino acids. Germline V CDR1 and CDR2: MGHDK, SYGVNS. These data originate in a study of CD8+ T cells in alopecia areata. Findings of the study overall: Higher clonality was seen in lesional scalp than in normal scalp, especially in alopecia totalis/universalis.

This rearrangement joins TRBV25-1 to TRBJ2-7; D unclear. The sequences come from CD4+ T cells sorted from blood, collected at week 0. This sequence was found in a human donor with alopecia areata. CDR3 DNA sequence: TGTGCCGCCAGAAGCATCTACGAGCAGTACTTC. This gives the protein CAARSIYEQYF.